The 11 T cell receptor beta chains below were found in one sample sequenced in a study of regulatory T cells in long-lasting Graves disease. Arm-PCR of CDR3 regions with iRepertoire HTBI primers generated TCR beta libraries. TCRdb fed the multiplex PCR reads into MiXCR, producing one record per CDR3 protein. This sample has some 370,000 distinct CDR3 sequences; around 20% occur once, and the top ten carry 20%. The time point is: persistent/refractory GD, antithyroid drugs over 5 years with positive TRAb. RNA extracted from PBMCs served as the sequencing template. The sample here was peripheral blood mononuclear cells (PBMCs), taken when the disease was refractory, from a patient treated with antithyroid drugs. All receptors come from a female donor with Graves disease.

The rearrangement joins TRBV2 to TRBJ2-1; D remains unclear. The CDR3 loop spans 10 amino acids. CDR1 is SNHLY and CDR2 is FYNNEI in the germline V gene. Trimming left V 5 bases short and J 5 bases short, with 1 base between. CDR3 nucleotide sequence: TGTGCCAGCAGTAACAATGAGCAGTTCTTC. This translates into CASSNNEQFF.

Many counts were recorded for this clonotype. This chain links TRBV28 with TRBJ2-2, with TRBD2 as a possible D gene (6 bases). Germline V lookup: CDR1 MDHEN, CDR2 SYDVKM. Trimming stripped 3 bases from V and 1 base from J, with 9 bases between. This CDR3 is built from 15 residues. In nucleotides, the CDR3 is TGTGCCAGCAGTTTCTGGGGGGTGAACACCGGGGAGCTGTTTTTT. This codes for CASSFWGVNTGELFF. The full variable domain, completed using reference TRBV28 and TRBJ2-2, is DVKVTQSSRYLVKRTGEKVFLECVQDMDHENMFWYRQDPGLGLRLIYFSYDVKMKEKGDIPEGYSVSREKKERFSLILESASTNQTSMYLCASSFWGVNTGELFFGEGSRLTVL.

This clonotype appeared many times. The genes are TRBV28 and TRBJ2-5; 7 bases align to TRBD1. V was pared by 2 bases and J by 4 bases, with 7 bases of the junction left unmatched. Germline-derived CDR1 and CDR2 are MDHEN and SYDVKM. This CDR3 is built from 15 residues. CDR3 protein: CASSLHRTGRETQYF. The CDR3 DNA reads TGTGCCAGCAGTTTACATCGGACAGGCAGAGAGACCCAGTACTTC.

V gene TRBV11-2 combines with J gene TRBJ1-1; 8 nucleotides match TRBD1. V lost 5 bases, J lost 5 bases, and 7 bases stayed unmatched. Germline V CDR1 and CDR2: SGHAT, FQNNGV. This CDR3 contains 14 residues. The CDR3 loop is CASSLRDRLTEAFF. In DNA, the CDR3 is TGTGCCAGCAGCCTAAGGGACAGGCTGACTGAAGCTTTCTTT.

The rearrangement uses TRBV4-1 and TRBJ2-7, with D possibly matching TRBD1 (6 bases). Trimming removed 2 bases from V and 5 bases from J, with 10 bases in between. Per germline, CDR1 MGHRA and CDR2 YSYEKL. This CDR3 has 13 amino acids. The CDR3 DNA reads TGCGCCAGCAGCCAACCGACAGGAAACGAGCAGTACTTC. Translated: CASSQPTGNEQYF.

The J gene is TRBJ1-1, the V gene TRBV7-6, with D maybe TRBD1 (6 bases). V was trimmed by 1 base and J by 1 base, leaving 28 bases between them. This CDR3 is 21 amino acids long. Germline-derived CDR1 and CDR2 are SGHVS and FNYEAQ. The CDR3 protein is CASSLGGPGEGGQVWNTEAFF. CDR3 nucleotides: TGTGCCAGCAGCTTAGGGGGGCCTGGAGAAGGAGGTCAGGTTTGGAACACTGAAGCTTTCTTT. Complete variable domain (other parts from reference TRBV7-6 and TRBJ1-1): GAGVSQSPRYKVTKRGQDVALRCDPISGHVSLYWYRQALGQGPEFLTYFNYEAQQDKSGLPNDRFSAERPEGSISTLTIQRTEQRDSAMYRCASSLGGPGEGGQVWNTEAFFGQGTRLTVV.

This clonotype came up many times. This sequence joins TRBV15 and TRBJ2-7; D ambiguous. Trimming pared 2 bases from V and 3 bases from J, leaving 8 bases between. CDR3 length: 13 residues. Germline V CDR1 and CDR2: LNHNV, YYDKDF (reference sequence). The CDR3 protein is CATSRNIDYEQYF. The CDR3 DNA is TGTGCCACCAGCAGAAACATTGACTACGAGCAGTACTTC.

A few counts support this clonotype. The CDR3 is CAWTRQVLSYEQYF. The CDR3, as DNA: TGTGCCTGGACCAGACAGGTACTCTCCTACGAGCAGTACTTC. The J gene is TRBJ2-7, the V gene TRBV30; possibly TRBD1 for D (6 bases). Germline V gene sequence: CDR1 GTSNPN, CDR2 SVGIG (reference sequence). This CDR3 region has 14 residues. Trimming took off 4 bases at V and 0 bases at J, with 13 bases between the two ends. The whole variable domain, filled in from reference TRBV30 and TRBJ2-7, reads SQTIHQWPATLVQPVGSPLSLECTVEGTSNPNLYWYRQAAGRGLQLLFYSVGIGQISSEVPQNLSASRPQDRQFILSSKKLLLSDSGFYLCAWTRQVLSYEQYFGPGTRLTVT.

This clonotype was seen ten or more times. This chain links TRBV2 with TRBJ1-5; D not certain. This CDR3 contains 13 residues. The germline V gene encodes CDR1 SNHLY and CDR2 FYNNEI. V was trimmed by 11 bases and J by 0 bases, leaving 11 bases between them. In nucleotides, the CDR3 is TGTGCCGGGAGGAGGGATAGCAATCAGCCCCAGCATTTT. This codes for CAGRRDSNQPQHF.

This clonotype was observed a few times. The chain recombines TRBV28 with TRBJ2-3, with TRBD2 matching 11 bases. Germline values: CDR1 MDHEN, CDR2 SYDVKM. This CDR3 spans 16 amino acids. V was clipped by 5 bases and J by 2 bases; unmatched bases: 6. The DNA of the CDR3 is TGTGCCAGCAGTCATATGACTAGCGGGAACACAGATACGCAGTATTTT. The encoded protein is CASSHMTSGNTDTQYF.

In regard to this clonotype: One end of the junction fails to match germline, which may point to a read error. The rearrangement links TRBV6-1 to TRBJ2-2; 10 bases agree with TRBD2. The CDR3 extends over 15 amino acids. Germline V CDR1 and CDR2: MNHNS, SASEGT. DNA of the CDR3: TGTGCCAGCAGAGAGCGGGAGGGGATTGGCGGGGAGCTGTCTTTT. Its protein is CASREREGIGGELSF.